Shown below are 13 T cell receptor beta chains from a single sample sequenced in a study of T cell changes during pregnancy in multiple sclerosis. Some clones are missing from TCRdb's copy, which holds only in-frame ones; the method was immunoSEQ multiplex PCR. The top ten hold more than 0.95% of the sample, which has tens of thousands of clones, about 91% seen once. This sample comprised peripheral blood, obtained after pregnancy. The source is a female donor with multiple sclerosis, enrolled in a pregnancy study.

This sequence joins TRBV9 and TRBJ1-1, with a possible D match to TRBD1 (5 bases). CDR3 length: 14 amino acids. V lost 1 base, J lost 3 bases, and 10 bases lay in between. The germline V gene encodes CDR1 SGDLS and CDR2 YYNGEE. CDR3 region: CASSVNDRDTEAFF. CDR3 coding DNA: TGTGCCAGCAGCGTAAACGACAGAGACACTGAAGCTTTCTTT.

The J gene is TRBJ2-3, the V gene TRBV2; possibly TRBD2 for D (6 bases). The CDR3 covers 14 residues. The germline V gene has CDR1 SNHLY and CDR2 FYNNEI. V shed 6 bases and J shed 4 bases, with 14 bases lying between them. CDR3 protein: CASRTSWGADTQYF. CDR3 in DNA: TGTGCCAGCAGAACATCATGGGGGGCAGATACGCAGTATTTT.

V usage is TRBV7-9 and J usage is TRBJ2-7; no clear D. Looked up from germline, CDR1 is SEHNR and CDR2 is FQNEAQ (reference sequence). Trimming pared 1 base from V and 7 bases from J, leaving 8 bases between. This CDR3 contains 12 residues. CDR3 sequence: CASSLVSNEQYF. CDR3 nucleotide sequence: TGTGCCAGCAGCTTAGTTAGCAATGAGCAGTACTTC.

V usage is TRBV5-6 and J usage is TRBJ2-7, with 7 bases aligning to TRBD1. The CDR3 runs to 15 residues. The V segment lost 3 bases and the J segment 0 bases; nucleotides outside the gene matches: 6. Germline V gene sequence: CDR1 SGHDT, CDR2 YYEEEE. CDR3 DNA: TGTGCCAGCAGCTGGGGGACAGTTAGCTCCTACGAGCAGTACTTC. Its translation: CASSWGTVSSYEQYF. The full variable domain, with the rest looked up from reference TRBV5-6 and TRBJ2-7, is DAGVTQSPTHLIKTRGQQVTLRCSPKSGHDTVSWYQQALGQGPQFIFQYYEEEERQRGNFPDRFSGHQFPNYSSELNVNALLLGDSALYLCASSWGTVSSYEQYFGPGTRLTVT.

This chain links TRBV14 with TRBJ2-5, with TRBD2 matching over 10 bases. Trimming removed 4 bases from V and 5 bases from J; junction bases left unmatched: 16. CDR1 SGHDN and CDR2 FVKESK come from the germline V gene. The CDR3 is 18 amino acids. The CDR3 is CASSPRRLAGAWGETQYF. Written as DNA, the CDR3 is TGTGCCAGCAGCCCCCGGCGGCTAGCGGGGGCGTGGGGTGAGACCCAGTACTTC.

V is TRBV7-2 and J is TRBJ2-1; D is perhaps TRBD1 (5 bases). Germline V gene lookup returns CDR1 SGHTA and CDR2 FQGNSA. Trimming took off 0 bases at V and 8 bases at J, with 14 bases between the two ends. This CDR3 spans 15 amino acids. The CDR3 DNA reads TGTGCCAGCAGCTTAGCAGGGGATAAGTTCGATGAGCAGTTCTTC. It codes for CASSLAGDKFDEQFF.

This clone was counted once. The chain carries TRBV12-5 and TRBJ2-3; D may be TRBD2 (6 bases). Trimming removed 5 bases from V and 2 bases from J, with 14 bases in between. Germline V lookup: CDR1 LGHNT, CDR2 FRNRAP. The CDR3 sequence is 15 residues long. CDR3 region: CASGTGDSPTDTQYF. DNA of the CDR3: TGTGCTAGTGGTACGGGGGACTCTCCCACAGATACGCAGTATTTT.

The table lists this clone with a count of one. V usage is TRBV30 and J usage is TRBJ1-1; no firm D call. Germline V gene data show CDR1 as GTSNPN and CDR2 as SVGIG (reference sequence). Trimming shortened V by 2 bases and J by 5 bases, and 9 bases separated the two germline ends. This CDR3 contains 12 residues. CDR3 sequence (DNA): TGTGCCTGGAGTAAGGGAGGGACTGAAGCTTTCTTT. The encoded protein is CAWSKGGTEAFF.

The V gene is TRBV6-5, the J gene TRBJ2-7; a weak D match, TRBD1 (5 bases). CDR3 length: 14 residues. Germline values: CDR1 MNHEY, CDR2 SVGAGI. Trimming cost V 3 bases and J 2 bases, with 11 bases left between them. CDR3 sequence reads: CASSYEAGPYEQYF. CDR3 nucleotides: TGTGCCAGCAGTTATGAGGCAGGGCCCTACGAGCAGTACTTC.

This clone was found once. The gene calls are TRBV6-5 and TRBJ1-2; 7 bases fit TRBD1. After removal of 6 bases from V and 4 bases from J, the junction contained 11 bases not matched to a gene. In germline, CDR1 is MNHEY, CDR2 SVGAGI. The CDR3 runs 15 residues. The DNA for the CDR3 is TGTGCCAGCAGACATGACAGGGCTCATGGCTATGGCTACACCTTC. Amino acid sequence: CASRHDRAHGYGYTF.

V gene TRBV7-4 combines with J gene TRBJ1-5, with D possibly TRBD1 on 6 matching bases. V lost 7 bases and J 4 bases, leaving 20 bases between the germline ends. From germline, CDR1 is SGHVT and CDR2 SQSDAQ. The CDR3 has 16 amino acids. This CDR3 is CASTNRQDPFNQPQHF. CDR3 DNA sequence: TGTGCCAGCACCAATCGACAGGACCCATTTAATCAGCCCCAGCATTTT. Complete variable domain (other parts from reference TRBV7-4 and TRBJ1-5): GAGVSQSPRYKVAKRGRDVALRCDSISGHVTLYWYRQTLGQGSEVLTYSQSDAQRDKSGRPSGRFSAERPERSVSTLKIQRTEQGDSAVYLCASTNRQDPFNQPQHFGDGTRLSIL.

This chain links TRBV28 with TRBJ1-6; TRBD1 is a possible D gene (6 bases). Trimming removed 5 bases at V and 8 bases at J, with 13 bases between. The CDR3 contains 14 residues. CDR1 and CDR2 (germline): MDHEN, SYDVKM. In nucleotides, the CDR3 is TGTGCCAGCAGTCCCCCGACAGGTTATTCACCCCTCCACTTT. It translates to CASSPPTGYSPLHF.

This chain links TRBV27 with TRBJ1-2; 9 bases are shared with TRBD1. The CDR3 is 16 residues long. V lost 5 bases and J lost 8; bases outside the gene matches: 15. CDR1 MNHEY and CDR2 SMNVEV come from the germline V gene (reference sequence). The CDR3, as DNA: TGTGCCAGCAGTCTAACTCGGACAGGGGATTGGGGGGGCTACACCTTC. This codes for CASSLTRTGDWGGYTF.